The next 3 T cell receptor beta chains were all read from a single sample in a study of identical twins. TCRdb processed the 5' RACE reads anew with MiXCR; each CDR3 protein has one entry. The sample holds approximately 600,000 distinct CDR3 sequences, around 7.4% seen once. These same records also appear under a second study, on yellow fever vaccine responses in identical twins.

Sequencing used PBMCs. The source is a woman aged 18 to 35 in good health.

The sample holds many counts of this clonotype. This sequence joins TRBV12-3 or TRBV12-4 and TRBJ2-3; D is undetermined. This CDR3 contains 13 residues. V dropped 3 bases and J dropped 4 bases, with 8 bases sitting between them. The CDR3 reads CASSLGPADTQYF. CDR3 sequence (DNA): TGTGCCAGCAGTTTGGGTCCTGCAGATACGCAGTATTTT.

DNA for the CDR3: TGCGCCAGTAGAGTCGAGAATTTGTGGAACACTGAAGCTTTCTTT. Amino acids: CASRVENLWNTEAFF. V is TRBV10-2 and J is TRBJ1-1; D is ambiguous. The ends were cut back, 9 bases at V and 1 base at J, with 18 bases in the middle. Germline assignment: CDR1 WSHSY and CDR2 SAAADI. CDR3 length equals 15 residues.

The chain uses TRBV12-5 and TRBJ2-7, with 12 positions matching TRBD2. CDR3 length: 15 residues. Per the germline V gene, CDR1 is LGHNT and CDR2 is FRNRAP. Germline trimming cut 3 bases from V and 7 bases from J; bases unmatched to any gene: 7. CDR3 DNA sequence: TGTGCTAGTGGTTTCCCGACTAGCGGGAGTGGAGAGCAGTACTTC. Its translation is CASGFPTSGSGEQYF.